The present entry profiles one T cell receptor beta chain with its context. Trimming took 6 bases from V and 3 from J, leaving 15 bases between them. Looked up from germline, CDR1 is DFQATT and CDR2 is SNEGSKA (reference sequence). CDR3 length: 13 residues. Genomic DNA served as template for TCR beta VDJ and CDR3 profiling. MiXCR, run by TCRdb on the reads, gives a single entry per CDR3 protein. The repertoire holds about 81,000 distinct CDR3 sequences, with 40% to 50% as singletons. This sample is part of a study of CD8+CD57+ T cells in acquired aplastic anemia. The overall study: Approximately 10 million reads were obtained on average for healthy donor CD4+ cells.

The sequence derives from a human donor in good health, serving as a control. The sample was sorted CD4+, CD8+, or CD8+CD57+ T cells (not recorded which) from PBMCs. The rearrangement links TRBV20-1 to TRBJ2-7, with a possible D match to TRBD2 (7 bases). This CDR3 is CSASRRGGYEQYF. Here the CDR3 DNA reads TGCAGTGCCAGCAGAAGGGGGGGCTACGAGCAGTACTTC.